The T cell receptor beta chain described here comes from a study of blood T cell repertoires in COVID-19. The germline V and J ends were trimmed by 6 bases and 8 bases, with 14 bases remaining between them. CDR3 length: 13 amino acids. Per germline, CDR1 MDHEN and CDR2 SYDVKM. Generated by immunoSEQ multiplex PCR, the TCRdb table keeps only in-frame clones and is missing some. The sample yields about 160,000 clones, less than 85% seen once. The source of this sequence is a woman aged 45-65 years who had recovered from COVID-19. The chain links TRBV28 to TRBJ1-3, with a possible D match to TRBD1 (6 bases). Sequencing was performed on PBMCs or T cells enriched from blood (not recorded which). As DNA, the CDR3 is TGTGCCAGCAGATTCAGGGGCCCGTACACCATATATTTT. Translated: CASRFRGPYTIYF. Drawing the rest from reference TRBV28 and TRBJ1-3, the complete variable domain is DVKVTQSSRYLVKRTGEKVFLECVQDMDHENMFWYRQDPGLGLRLIYFSYDVKMKEKGDIPEGYSVSREKKERFSLILESASTNQTSMYLCASRFRGPYTIYFGEGSWLTVV.